Presented here are 13 T cell receptor beta chains from one specimen sequenced in a study of Graves' ophthalmopathy and Graves' hyperthyroidism. RNA transcripts were the source from which TCR beta CDR3 regions were amplified. The workflow started with a first-round RT-PCR run with HTBI primers and then moved on to a second-round multiplex PCR. Via MiXCR, TCRdb re-called the multiplex PCR reads, giving one row per CDR3 protein. Of 600,000 to 700,000 distinct CDR3 sequences in the sample, over 40% were seen once. Sequencing was done on a sample of peripheral blood. The source of these receptors is an adult man with Graves' ophthalmopathy.

This clonotype has only a few counts. The J gene is TRBJ2-7, the V gene TRBV2, with 10 bases that match TRBD2. Losses at the gene ends were 6 bases for V and 5 bases for J; bases not matched to a gene: 10. Germline CDR1 and CDR2: SNHLY and FYNNEI. This CDR3 has 15 amino acids. The CDR3 here is CASRDLAGAVDEQYF. CDR3 coding DNA: TGTGCCAGCAGAGATCTAGCGGGAGCGGTGGACGAGCAGTACTTC. The full variable domain, in which reference TRBV2 and TRBJ2-7 provide the parts outside the CDR3, is EPEVTQTPSHQVTQMGQEVILRCVPISNHLYFYWYRQILGQKVEFLVSFYNNEISEKSEIFDDQFSVERPDGSNFTLKIRSTKLEDSAMYFCASRDLAGAVDEQYFGPGTRLTVT.

As regards this clonotype: This may come from a read error, since a much larger clone is one base off. The chain recombines TRBV25-1 with TRBJ2-5, with 8 bases aligning to TRBD2. The junction had 9 bases not matched to a gene; V was cut back by 5 bases and J by 4 bases. The germline gives CDR1 MGHDK, CDR2 SYGVNS. CDR3 size: 15 residues. The CDR3 protein is CASSYSPAGVETQYF. CDR3 coding DNA: TGTGCCAGCAGTTACTCGCCAGCGGGGGTAGAGACCCAGTACTTC.

This rearrangement joins TRBV7-2 to TRBJ2-5; TRBD1 matches at 11 bases. Germline CDR1 and CDR2: SGHTA and FQGNSA. The CDR3 runs to 15 residues. Losses at the gene ends were 5 bases for V and 5 bases for J; bases not matched to a gene: 7. The CDR3 DNA sequence: TGTGCCAGCAGCCCCGGACAGGGGGCTCTTGAGACCCAGTACTTC. The encoded protein is CASSPGQGALETQYF.

As for this clonotype: A much more abundant neighbour one base away suggests this may be a read error. The gene calls are TRBV4-3 and TRBJ1-2; D not certain. This CDR3 has 15 residues. Trimming left V 1 base short and J 2 bases short, with 11 bases between. Germline CDR1 reads LGHNA; CDR2 reads YSLEER. The CDR3 DNA reads as TGCGCCAGCAGCCAAGCGGCAGGTCCCAACTATGGCTACACCTTC. Translation: CASSQAAGPNYGYTF.

In regard to this clonotype: A much larger clone lies one base from this, so it may be a read error. CDR3 loop: CGVELGLAGPSGELFF. In nucleotides, the CDR3 is TGCGGCGTTGAACTTGGCCTAGCGGGTCCATCCGGGGAGCTGTTTTTT. The chain links TRBV29-1 to TRBJ2-2; the match to TRBD2 covers 8 bases. There are 16 residues in the CDR3. Germline CDR1 SQVTM, CDR2 ANQGSEA.

In the case of this clonotype: This may be a read error: a much more frequent sequence differs by one nucleotide. The chain combines TRBV24-1 with TRBJ1-1; 10 positions match TRBD1. CDR3 size: 15 residues. From germline, CDR1 is KGHDR and CDR2 SFDVKD. Trimming took 11 bases from V and 3 from J; bases not matched to a gene: 11. In DNA form, the CDR3 reads TGTGCCAGCAGCCGTTGGACAGGGGGTGACACTGAAGCTTTCTTT. This codes for CASSRWTGGDTEAFF.

This clonotype appeared a single time. The junction departs from germline at one end; a sequencing error may be responsible. The gene calls are TRBV15 and TRBJ2-7; D assignment may be TRBD1 or TRBD2 (5 bases each). This CDR3 region has 16 residues. Germline V CDR1 and CDR2: LNHNV, YYDKDF (reference sequence). For the CDR3, the DNA is TGTGCCGCCAGCAGCCACAACCGGGACCCGGGGTACGAGCAGTACTTC. Translation gives CAASSHNRDPGYEQYF.

In this sample, this clonotype turned up many times. The genes are TRBV2 and TRBJ2-7; D is unclear. Trimming left V 6 bases short and J 2 bases short, with 11 bases between. The CDR3 consists of 13 residues. Germline V gene lookup returns CDR1 SNHLY and CDR2 FYNNEI. The CDR3 DNA is TGTGCCAGCAGCCGGCCAAGTACCTACGAGCAGTACTTC. Its protein is CASSRPSTYEQYF.

This clonotype occurred many times. This sequence joins TRBV5-1 and TRBJ2-7; 8 bases are shared with TRBD2. Looked up from germline, CDR1 is SGHRS and CDR2 is YFSETQ. Trimming removed 3 bases from V and 0 bases from J; junction bases left unmatched: 2. The CDR3 sequence is 14 residues long. The CDR3 region has the DNA TGCGCCAGCAGCTACAGCGGGAGCTCCTACGAGCAGTACTTC. It specifies CASSYSGSSYEQYF.

The rearrangement links TRBV25-1 to TRBJ2-7; D perhaps matches TRBD2 (6 bases). Trimming removed 9 bases from V and 3 bases from J, with 18 bases in between. Germline CDR1 and CDR2: MGHDK and SYGVNS. The CDR3 loop spans 14 amino acids. Here the CDR3 reads CASEKDYRYYEQYF. The CDR3 DNA sequence: TGTGCCAGTGAAAAGGACTACCGATACTACGAGCAGTACTTC.

This clonotype was recorded many times. The rearrangement links TRBV15 to TRBJ1-4; D perhaps matches TRBD1 (5 bases). The length of the CDR3 is 16 residues. V gave up 0 bases and J gave up 5 bases, with 13 bases separating them. Germline values: CDR1 LNHNV, CDR2 YYDKDF (reference sequence). The CDR3 is CATSRDWGRPNEKLFF. CDR3 bases: TGTGCCACCAGCAGAGATTGGGGGAGGCCCAATGAAAAACTGTTTTTT.

There are many counts of this clonotype. The chain carries TRBV7-9 and TRBJ1-4, with TRBD1 as a possible D gene (5 bases). Deletions cut 5 bases from V and 0 bases from J, with 16 bases between. The CDR3 runs 17 residues. Germline assignment: CDR1 SEHNR and CDR2 FQNEAQ (reference sequence). CDR3 sequence (DNA): TGTGCCAGCAGCCCTCCGGGACGGTCAACAACTAATGAAAAACTGTTTTTT. It specifies CASSPPGRSTTNEKLFF. The full variable domain, with the rest looked up from reference TRBV7-9 and TRBJ1-4, is DTGVSQNPRHKITKRGQNVTFRCDPISEHNRLYWYRQTLGQGPEFLTYFQNEAQLEKSRLLSDRFSAERPKGSFSTLEIQRTEQGDSAMYLCASSPPGRSTTNEKLFFGSGTQLSVL.

The chain has TRBV2 and TRBJ1-5; the D gene is possibly TRBD1 (6 bases). Trimming took 8 bases from V and 0 from J, leaving 14 bases between them. CDR1 is SNHLY, CDR2 FYNNEI, per germline. The CDR3 covers 15 residues. CDR3 nucleotide sequence: TGTGCCAGCTTAGATCAGGGGCTTAGCAATCAGCCCCAGCATTTT. It specifies CASLDQGLSNQPQHF.